The rows below give T cell receptor beta chains drawn from one sample of a study of human T cells and chemical hapten exposure. MiXCR, run by TCRdb on the RACE reads, gives a single entry per CDR3 protein. The sample has roughly 150,000 distinct CDR3 sequences; about a quarter are singletons. Here the sequenced sample was whole blood, taken in connection with sensitization to the hapten diphenylcyclopropenone (DPC). All receptors derive from a woman between 18 and 29 years old with alopecia areata. Some clones in this sample may be carry-over from other donors' samples. CDR3s include the opening cysteine and the closing phenylalanine or tryptophan. The D gene is left open where the match is weak. Clone size is stated in some rows and not others, as once, few, many or a class when expanded.

>TRBJ2-4|TRBV2|13|-|few
TGTGCCGCCCTGGGGGGACCGGGAAACATTCAGTACTTC
CAALGGPGNIQYF
>TRBJ2-2|TRBV3-1|13|-|-
TGTGCCAGCAGCCAGGGGGACACCGGGGAGCTGTTTTTT
CASSQGDTGELFF
>TRBJ2-3|TRBV25-1|14|-|few
TGTGCCAGCAGTGAGGAAAGACAGAAGGTAACGCAGTATTTT
CASSEERQKVTQYF
>TRBJ2-3|TRBV6-4|16|-|-
TGTGCCAGCAGTGACGTGGGGGGAGCCGGCACAGATACGCAGTATTTT
CASSDVGGAGTDTQYF
>TRBJ1-2|TRBV20-1|14|-|few
TGCAGTGCTAGAGATCGGAAGGTGGTCTATGGCTACACCTTC
CSARDRKVVYGYTF
>TRBJ1-1|TRBV7-9|17|-|few
TGTGCCAGCAGCTGGTTACCCGGGTGGCAGGGGAAGACTGAAGCTTTCTTT
CASSWLPGWQGKTEAFF
>TRBJ2-7|TRBV12-3/TRBV12-4|16|TRBD2|-
TGTGCCAGCAGTTTATTCGCATCGGGAGGGCTCTACGAGCAGTACTTC
CASSLFASGGLYEQYF
>TRBJ1-2|TRBV29-1|14|TRBD1|few
TGCAGCGTTGAAAGACAGGGAACTAACTATGGCTACACCTTC
CSVERQGTNYGYTF
>TRBJ1-1|TRBV9|15|-|-
TGTGCCAGCAGCGTGATGGACAGCATGAACACTGAAGCTTTCTTT
CASSVMDSMNTEAFF
>TRBJ2-7|TRBV5-6|13|-|-
TGTGCCAGCAGCCGGACGGACTCCTACGAGCAGTACTTC
CASSRTDSYEQYF
>TRBJ2-3|TRBV29-1|12|-|-
TGCGGCGGGCGACTACTCACAGATACGCAGTATTTT
CGGRLLTDTQYF
>TRBJ2-1|TRBV9|14|-|many
TGTGCCAGCAGCCAAAATGCGGGTGGAAATGAGCAGTTCTTC
CASSQNAGGNEQFF
>TRBJ2-2|TRBV9|14|-|few
TGTGCCAGCAGCGTGGGGTTGTACACCGGGGAGCTGTTTTTT
CASSVGLYTGELFF
>TRBJ2-3|TRBV4-3|16|TRBD2|many
TGCGCCAGCAGCCAACTAGCGGGAGTGCGCTCAGATACGCAGTATTTT
CASSQLAGVRSDTQYF